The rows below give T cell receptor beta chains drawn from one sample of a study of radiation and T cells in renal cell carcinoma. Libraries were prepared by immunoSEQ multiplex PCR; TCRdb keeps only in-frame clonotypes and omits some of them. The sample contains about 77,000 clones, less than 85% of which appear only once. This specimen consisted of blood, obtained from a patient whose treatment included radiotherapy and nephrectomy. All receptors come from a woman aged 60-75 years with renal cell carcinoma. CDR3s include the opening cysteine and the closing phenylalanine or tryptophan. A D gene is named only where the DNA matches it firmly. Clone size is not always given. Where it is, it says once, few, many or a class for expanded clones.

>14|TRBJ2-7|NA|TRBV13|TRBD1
CASSSGQGSYEQYF
TGTGCCAGCAGCTCCGGACAGGGATCCTACGAGCAGTACTTC
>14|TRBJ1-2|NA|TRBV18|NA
CASSPDFRVGGYTF
TGTGCCAGCTCACCAGATTTTCGGGTTGGAGGCTACACCTTC
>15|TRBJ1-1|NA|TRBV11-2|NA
CASSPTPGGSTEAFF
TGTGCCAGCAGCCCCACCCCTGGGGGGAGCACTGAAGCTTTCTTT
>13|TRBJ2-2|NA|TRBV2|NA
CASSAEGVGELFF
TGTGCCAGCAGTGCGGAAGGCGTCGGGGAGCTGTTTTTT
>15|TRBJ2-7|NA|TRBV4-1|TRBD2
CASSQAVGGSYEQYF
TGCGCCAGCAGCCAAGCCGTCGGGGGGTCCTACGAGCAGTACTTC
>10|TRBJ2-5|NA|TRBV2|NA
CASGSRTQYF
TGTGCCAGCGGCTCGCGGACCCAGTACTTC
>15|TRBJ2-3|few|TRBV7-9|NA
CASSLKRAGTDTQYF
TGTGCCAGCAGCTTAAAACGGGCGGGCACAGATACGCAGTATTTT
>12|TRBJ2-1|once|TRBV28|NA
CASSLIGSEQFF
TGTGCCAGCAGTTTAATTGGGTCTGAGCAGTTCTTC
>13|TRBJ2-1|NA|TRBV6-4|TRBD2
CASSMGEGLEQFF
TGTGCCAGCAGCATGGGGGAGGGCCTTGAGCAGTTCTTC
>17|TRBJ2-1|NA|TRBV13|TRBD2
CASSLPTSGGAVNEQFF
TGTGCCAGCAGCCTCCCTACTAGCGGGGGGGCTGTCAATGAGCAGTTCTTC
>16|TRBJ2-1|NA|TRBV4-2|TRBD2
CASSQVTSGIYNEQFF
TGTGCCAGCAGCCAAGTTACTAGCGGGATTTACAATGAGCAGTTCTTC